Below, one TCR beta chain is given with its context. This sample is part of a study of blood T cell repertoires in COVID-19. Overall study: PBMCs, B-cell-depleted T cells, or T cells were the source of the cDNA or gDNA that made up the material.

The authors' processing: Counts of nucleated cells, estimated from reference gene primer amplification, were obtained. Sequencing was performed with immunoSEQ multiplex PCR; in TCRdb, only in-frame clones are kept and a portion is missing. The V and J calls and clone size were taken over from that table, and D and trimming were inferred from the DNA. The sample yields roughly 250,000 clones, roughly 90% seen once. Which cohort a participant joined came from the clinical history participants gave. The clonotype originates from a woman aged 30 to 39 with acute COVID-19. The material sequenced was PBMCs or T cells enriched from blood (not recorded which).

In nucleotides, the CDR3 is TGTGCCAGCTCTCTAAGGCGGGTGGGGGAAAAACTGTTTTTT. This encodes CASSLRRVGEKLFF. The genes are TRBV6-5 and TRBJ1-4; D not resolved. The V end lost 8 bases, the J end lost 8 bases, and 18 bases lay between the germline ends. Germline lookup yields CDR1 MNHEY and CDR2 SVGAGI. The CDR3 is 14 amino acids.